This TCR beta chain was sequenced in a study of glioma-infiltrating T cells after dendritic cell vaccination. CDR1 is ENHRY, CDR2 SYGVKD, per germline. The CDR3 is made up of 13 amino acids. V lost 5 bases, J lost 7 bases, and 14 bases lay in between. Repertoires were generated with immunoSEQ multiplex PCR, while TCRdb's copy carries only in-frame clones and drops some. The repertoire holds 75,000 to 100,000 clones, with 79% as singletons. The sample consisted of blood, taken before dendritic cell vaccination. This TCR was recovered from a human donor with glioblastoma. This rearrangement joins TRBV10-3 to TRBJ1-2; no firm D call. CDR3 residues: CAISYVTEGGYTF. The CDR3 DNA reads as TGTGCCATCAGTTACGTCACAGAGGGTGGCTACACCTTC.